This T cell receptor (beta chain) was profiled in a study of cytomegalovirus exposure and HLA in healthy donors. Overall study results and limits: In a later analysis, a missense DCLRE1C variant was linked to TCR beta V- and J-gene trimming.

Germline CDR1 and CDR2: MGHRA and YSYEKL. The CDR3 is made up of 14 amino acids. V shed 2 bases and J shed 3 bases, with 11 bases lying between them. A note on this clone: Its specificity is not known.

The PCR made use of 60 Vbeta and 13 Jbeta primers. Clones were read by immunoSEQ multiplex PCR, and TCRdb kept only the in-frame ones, dropping some. Among tens of thousands of clones, about 66% were seen once, and the ten largest hold 5.5% to 6%. Sequencing used PBMCs. The chain has TRBV4-1 and TRBJ2-7; weak D call: TRBD1 (6 bases). This receptor was obtained from a boy aged 5 to 17 in good health and CMV-seropositive. The CDR3 sequence is CASSQTTGDYEQYF. The CDR3 region has the DNA TGCGCCAGCAGCCAAACGACAGGAGACTACGAGCAGTACTTC.